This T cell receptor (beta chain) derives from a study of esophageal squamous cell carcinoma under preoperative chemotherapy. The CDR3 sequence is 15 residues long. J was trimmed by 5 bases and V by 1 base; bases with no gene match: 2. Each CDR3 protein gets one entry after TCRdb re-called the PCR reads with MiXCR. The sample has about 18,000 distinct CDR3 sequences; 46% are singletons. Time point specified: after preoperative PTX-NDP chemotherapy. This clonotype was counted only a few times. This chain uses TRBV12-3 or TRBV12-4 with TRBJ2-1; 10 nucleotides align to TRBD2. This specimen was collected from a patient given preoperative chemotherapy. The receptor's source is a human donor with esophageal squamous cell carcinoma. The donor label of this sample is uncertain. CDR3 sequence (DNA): TGTGCCAGCAGTTTAGTAGCGGGGGGTAACAATGAGCAGTTCTTC. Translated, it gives CASSLVAGGNNEQFF.